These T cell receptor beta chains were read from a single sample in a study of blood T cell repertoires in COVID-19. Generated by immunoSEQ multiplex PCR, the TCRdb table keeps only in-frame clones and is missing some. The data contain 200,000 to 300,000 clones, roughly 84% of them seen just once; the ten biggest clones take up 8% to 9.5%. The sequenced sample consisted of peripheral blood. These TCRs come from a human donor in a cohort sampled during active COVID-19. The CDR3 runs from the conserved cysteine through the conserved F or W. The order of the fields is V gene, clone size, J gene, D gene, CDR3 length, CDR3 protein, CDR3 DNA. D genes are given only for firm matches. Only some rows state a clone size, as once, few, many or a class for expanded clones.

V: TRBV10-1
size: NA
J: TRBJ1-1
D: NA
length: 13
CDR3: CASSVQGNTEAFF
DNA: TGCGCCAGCAGTGTCCAGGGAAACACTGAAGCTTTCTTT

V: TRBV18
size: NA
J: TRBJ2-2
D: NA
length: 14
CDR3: CASSPPWYLGGLFF
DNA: TGTGCCAGCTCACCACCGTGGTACCTAGGGGGACTGTTTTTT

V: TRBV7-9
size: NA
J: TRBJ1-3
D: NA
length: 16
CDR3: CASSLNAASSGNTIYF
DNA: TGTGCCAGCAGCTTAAACGCAGCTAGCTCTGGAAACACCATATATTTT

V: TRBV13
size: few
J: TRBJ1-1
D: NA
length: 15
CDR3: CASSRPGNRITEAFF
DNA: TGTGCCAGCAGCCGACCGGGGAACCGGATCACTGAAGCTTTCTTT

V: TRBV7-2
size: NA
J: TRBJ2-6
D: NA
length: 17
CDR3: CASSSKGWSSGANVLTF
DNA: TGTGCCAGCAGCTCCAAGGGGTGGAGCTCTGGGGCCAACGTCCTGACTTTC

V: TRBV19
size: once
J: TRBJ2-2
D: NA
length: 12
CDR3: CASSRSGGELFF
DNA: TGTGCCAGTAGCCGAAGCGGCGGGGAGCTGTTTTTT

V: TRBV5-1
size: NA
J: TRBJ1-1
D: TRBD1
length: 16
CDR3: CASSLAQGGISTEAFF
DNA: TGCGCCAGCAGCTTGGCCCAGGGGGGAATATCCACTGAAGCTTTCTTT

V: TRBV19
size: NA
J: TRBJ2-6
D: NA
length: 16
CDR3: CASSSRLGVGANVLTF
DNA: TGTGCCAGTAGCTCTCGGCTCGGAGTTGGGGCCAACGTCCTGACTTTC

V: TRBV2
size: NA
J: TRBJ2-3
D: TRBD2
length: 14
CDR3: CATLAGFLADTQYF
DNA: TGTGCCACACTAGCGGGGTTTTTGGCAGATACGCAGTATTTT

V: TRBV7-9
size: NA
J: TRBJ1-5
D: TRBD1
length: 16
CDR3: CASSPGQGAGNQPQHF
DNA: TGTGCCAGCAGCCCGGGACAGGGGGCGGGCAATCAGCCCCAGCATTTT

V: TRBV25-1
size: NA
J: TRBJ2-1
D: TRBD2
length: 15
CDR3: CASSGSGRAYNEQFF
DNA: TGTGCCAGCAGTGGTAGCGGGAGGGCCTACAATGAGCAGTTCTTC

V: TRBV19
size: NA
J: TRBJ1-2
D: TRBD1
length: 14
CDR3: CASSPGGRNYGYTF
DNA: TGTGCCAGTAGTCCAGGGGGACGCAACTATGGCTACACCTTC

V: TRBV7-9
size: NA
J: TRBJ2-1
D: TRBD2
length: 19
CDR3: CASSPLPGLAESSYNEQFF
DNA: TGTGCCAGCAGTCCGTTGCCGGGACTAGCGGAAAGCTCCTACAATGAGCAGTTCTTC

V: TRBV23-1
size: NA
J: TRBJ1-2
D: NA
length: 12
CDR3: CASSQATYGYTF
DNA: TGCGCCAGCAGTCAAGCTACCTATGGCTACACCTTC

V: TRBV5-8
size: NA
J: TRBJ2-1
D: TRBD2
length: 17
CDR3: CASSILAGGPLANEQFF
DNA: TGTGCCAGCAGCATTCTAGCGGGGGGGCCATTAGCAAATGAGCAGTTCTTC

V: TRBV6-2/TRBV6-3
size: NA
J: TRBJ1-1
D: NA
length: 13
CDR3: CASSYWANTEAFF
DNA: TGTGCCAGCAGTTACTGGGCGAACACTGAAGCTTTCTTT

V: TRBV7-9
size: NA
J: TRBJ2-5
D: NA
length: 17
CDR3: CASSLAALVSQGETQYF
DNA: TGTGCCAGCAGCTTAGCCGCCTTGGTTTCACAGGGAGAGACCCAGTACTTC

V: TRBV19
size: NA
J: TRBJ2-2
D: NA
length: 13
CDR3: CASSISDTGELFF
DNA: TGTGCCAGTAGTATATCGGACACCGGGGAGCTGTTTTTT

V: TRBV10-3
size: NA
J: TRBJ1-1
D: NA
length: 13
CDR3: CAIRDSMNTEAFF
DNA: TGTGCCATCAGAGACAGCATGAACACTGAAGCTTTCTTT

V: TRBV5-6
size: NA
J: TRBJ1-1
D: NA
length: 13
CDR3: CASSLQSVTEAFF
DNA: TGTGCCAGCAGCTTACAAAGCGTCACTGAAGCTTTCTTT

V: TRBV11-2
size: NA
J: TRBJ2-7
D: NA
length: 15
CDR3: CASSPIRRLTYEQYF
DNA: TGTGCCAGCAGCCCAATACGACGACTAACCTACGAGCAGTACTTC

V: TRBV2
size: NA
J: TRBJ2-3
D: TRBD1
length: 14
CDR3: CASRGQGRGDTQYF
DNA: TGTGCCAGCAGGGGACAGGGAAGAGGAGATACGCAGTATTTT

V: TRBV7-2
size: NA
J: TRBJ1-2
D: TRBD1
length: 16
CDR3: CASSLKGGQAGYGYTF
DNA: TGTGCCAGCAGCTTAAAGGGGGGACAGGCGGGCTATGGCTACACCTTC

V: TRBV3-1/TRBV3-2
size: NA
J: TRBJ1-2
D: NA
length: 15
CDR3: CASSQVATALYGYTF
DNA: TGTGCCAGCAGCCAAGTCGCAACAGCTCTCTATGGCTACACCTTC

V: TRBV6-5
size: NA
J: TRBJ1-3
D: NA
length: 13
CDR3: CASTTVRRDTIYF
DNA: TGTGCCAGCACGACAGTACGTAGGGACACCATATATTTT

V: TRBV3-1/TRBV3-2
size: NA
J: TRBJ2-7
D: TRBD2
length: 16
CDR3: CASSQGVSGSSYEQYF
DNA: TGTGCCAGCAGCCAAGGGGTTAGCGGGAGCTCCTACGAGCAGTACTTC

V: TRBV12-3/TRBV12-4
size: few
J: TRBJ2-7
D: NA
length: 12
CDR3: CASSLRQPPQYF
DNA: TGTGCCAGCAGTTTAAGACAGCCTCCACAGTACTTC

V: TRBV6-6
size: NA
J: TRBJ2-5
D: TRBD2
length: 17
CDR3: CASSRGKASGGSETQYF
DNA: TGTGCCAGCAGTCGGGGGAAGGCTAGCGGAGGGTCAGAGACCCAGTACTTC

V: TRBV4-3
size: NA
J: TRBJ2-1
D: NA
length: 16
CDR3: CASSQLVGGSYNEQFF
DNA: TGCGCCAGCAGCCAACTCGTGGGGGGCTCCTACAATGAGCAGTTCTTC

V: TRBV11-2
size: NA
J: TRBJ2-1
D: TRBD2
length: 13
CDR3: CASSLQRGNEQFF
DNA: TGTGCCAGCAGCTTACAGCGGGGCAATGAGCAGTTCTTC

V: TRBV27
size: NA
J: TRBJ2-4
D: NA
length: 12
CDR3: CASSPTRNIQYF
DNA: TGTGCCAGCAGTCCAACTAGAAACATTCAGTACTTC

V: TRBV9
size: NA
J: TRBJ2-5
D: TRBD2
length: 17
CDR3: CASSVGGLAGVGETQYF
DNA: TGTGCCAGCAGCGTAGGGGGACTAGCGGGAGTCGGAGAGACCCAGTACTTC

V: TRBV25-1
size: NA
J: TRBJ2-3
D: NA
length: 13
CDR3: CASSDTGPDTQYF
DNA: TGTGCCAGCAGTGATACAGGGCCGGATACGCAGTATTTT

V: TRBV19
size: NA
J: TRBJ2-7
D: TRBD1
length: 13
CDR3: CASSIGTGDEQYF
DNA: TGTGCCAGTAGTATCGGGACAGGGGACGAGCAGTACTTC

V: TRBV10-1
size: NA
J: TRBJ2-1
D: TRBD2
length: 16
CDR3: CASRPPGGYYYNEQFF
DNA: TGCGCCAGCAGACCCCCGGGGGGTTACTATTACAATGAGCAGTTCTTC

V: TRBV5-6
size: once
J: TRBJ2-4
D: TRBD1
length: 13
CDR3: CASSIQGQPSGSF
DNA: TGTGCCAGCAGCATACAGGGACAGCCGAGTGGGTCCTTC

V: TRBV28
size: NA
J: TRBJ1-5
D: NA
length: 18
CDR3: CASSPRPLPGGFNQPQHF
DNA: TGTGCCAGCAGCCCCCGGCCCCTACCCGGGGGTTTCAATCAGCCCCAGCATTTT

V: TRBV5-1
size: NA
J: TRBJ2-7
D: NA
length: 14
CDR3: CASSFGSTNYEQYF
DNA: TGCGCCAGCAGCTTCGGGAGTACAAACTACGAGCAGTACTTC

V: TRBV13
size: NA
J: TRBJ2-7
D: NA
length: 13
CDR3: CASSLNGGFEQYF
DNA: TGTGCCAGCAGCTTGAACGGAGGGTTCGAGCAGTACTTC

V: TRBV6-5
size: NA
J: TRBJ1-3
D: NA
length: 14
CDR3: CASRLQGTGNTIYF
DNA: TGTGCCAGCAGGCTACAGGGAACCGGAAACACCATATATTTT

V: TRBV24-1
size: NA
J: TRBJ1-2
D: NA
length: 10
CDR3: CATSDFQCSF
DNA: TGTGCCACCAGTGATTTCCAGTGCAGCTTC

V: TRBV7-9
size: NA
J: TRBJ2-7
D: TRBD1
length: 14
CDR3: CASSWADRAGEQYF
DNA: TGTGCCAGCAGCTGGGCGGACAGGGCAGGCGAGCAGTACTTC

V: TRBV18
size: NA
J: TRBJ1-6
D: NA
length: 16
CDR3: CASSPEVGGSNSPLHF
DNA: TGTGCCAGCTCACCCGAGGTTGGAGGAAGTAATTCACCCCTCCACTTT

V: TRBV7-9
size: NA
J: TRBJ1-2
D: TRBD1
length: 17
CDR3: CASSLIGQGEVYYGYTF
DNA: TGTGCCAGCAGCTTAATAGGACAGGGGGAGGTCTACTATGGCTACACCTTC

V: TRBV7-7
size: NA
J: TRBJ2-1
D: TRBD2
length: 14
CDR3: CASSPGLAGNEQFF
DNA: TGTGCTAGCAGTCCCGGACTAGCAGGCAATGAGCAGTTCTTC

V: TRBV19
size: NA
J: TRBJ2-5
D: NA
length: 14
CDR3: CASSQQVGQETQYF
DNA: TGTGCCAGTAGTCAACAGGTCGGGCAAGAGACCCAGTACTTC

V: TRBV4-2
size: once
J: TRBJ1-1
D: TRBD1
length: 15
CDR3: CASSQPTGVGTEAFF
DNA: TGTGCCAGCAGCCAACCGACAGGGGTGGGGACTGAAGCTTTCTTT

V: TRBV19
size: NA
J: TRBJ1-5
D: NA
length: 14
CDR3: CASNWAGSNQPQHF
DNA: TGTGCCAGTAACTGGGCAGGGAGCAATCAGCCCCAGCATTTT

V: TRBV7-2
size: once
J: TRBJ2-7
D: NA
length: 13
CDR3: CASSLERTREQYF
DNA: TGTGCCAGCAGCTTAGAACGGACACGCGAGCAGTACTTC

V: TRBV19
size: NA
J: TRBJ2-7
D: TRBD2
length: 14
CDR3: CASSMGGRINEQYF
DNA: TGTGCCAGTAGTATGGGCGGGAGAATCAACGAGCAGTACTTC

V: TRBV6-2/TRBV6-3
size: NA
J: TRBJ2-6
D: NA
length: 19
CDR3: CASSYGRGARGPGANVLTF
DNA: TGTGCCAGCAGTTATGGTCGGGGGGCCAGAGGACCTGGGGCCAACGTCCTGACTTTC